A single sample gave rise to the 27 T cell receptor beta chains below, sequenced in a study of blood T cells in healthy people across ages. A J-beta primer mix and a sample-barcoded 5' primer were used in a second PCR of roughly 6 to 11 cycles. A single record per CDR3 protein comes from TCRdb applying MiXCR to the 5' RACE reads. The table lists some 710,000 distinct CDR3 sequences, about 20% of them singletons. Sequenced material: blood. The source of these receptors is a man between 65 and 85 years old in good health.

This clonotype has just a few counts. The CDR3 loop is CASSEYRQRLKPQHF. DNA for the CDR3: TGTGCCAGCAGTGAATATCGACAGAGGCTAAAGCCCCAGCATTTT. The rearrangement uses TRBV25-1 and TRBJ1-5; the D gene is possibly TRBD1 (5 bases). V was clipped by 0 bases and J by 8 bases, with 14 bases between them. Per the germline V gene, CDR1 is MGHDK and CDR2 is SYGVNS. This CDR3 comprises 15 residues.

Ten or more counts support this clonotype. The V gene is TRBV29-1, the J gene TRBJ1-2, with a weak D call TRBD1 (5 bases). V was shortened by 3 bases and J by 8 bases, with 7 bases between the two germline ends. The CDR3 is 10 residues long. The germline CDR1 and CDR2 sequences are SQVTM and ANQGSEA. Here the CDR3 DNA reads TGCAGCGTTGATGGGGACGGCTACACCTTC. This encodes CSVDGDGYTF.

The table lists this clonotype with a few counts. The CDR3 loop reads CASSSGGGLDEKLFF. CDR3 DNA sequence: TGCGCCAGCAGCTCCGGGGGGGGGCTCGATGAAAAACTGTTTTTT. This chain connects TRBV5-1 to TRBJ1-4; TRBD1 is a possible D gene (6 bases). V was cut by 3 bases and J by 6 bases, with 15 bases left in between. This CDR3 is 15 amino acids long. The germline gives CDR1 SGHRS, CDR2 YFSETQ.

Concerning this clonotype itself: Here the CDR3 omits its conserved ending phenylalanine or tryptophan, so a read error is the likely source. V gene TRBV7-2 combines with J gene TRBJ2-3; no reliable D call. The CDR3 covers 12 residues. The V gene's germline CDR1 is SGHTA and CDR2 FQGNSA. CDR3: CANSFSTDTQYC. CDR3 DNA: TGTGCCAACAGCTTTAGCACAGATACGCAGTATTGT.

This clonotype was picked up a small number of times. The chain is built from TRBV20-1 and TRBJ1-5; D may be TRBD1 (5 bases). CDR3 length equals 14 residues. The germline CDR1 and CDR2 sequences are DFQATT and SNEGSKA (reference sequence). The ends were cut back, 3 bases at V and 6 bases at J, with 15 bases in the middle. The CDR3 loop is CSASDAGLLQPQHF. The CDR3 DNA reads TGCAGTGCTAGTGATGCAGGGCTGCTTCAGCCCCAGCATTTT.

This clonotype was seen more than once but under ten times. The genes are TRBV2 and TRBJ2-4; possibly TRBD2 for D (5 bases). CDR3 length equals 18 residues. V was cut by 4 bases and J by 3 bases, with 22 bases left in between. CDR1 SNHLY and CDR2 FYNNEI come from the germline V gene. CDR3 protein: CASSVGRAAERGKNIQYF. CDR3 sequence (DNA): TGTGCCAGCAGTGTAGGACGGGCAGCGGAACGGGGCAAAAACATTCAGTACTTC.

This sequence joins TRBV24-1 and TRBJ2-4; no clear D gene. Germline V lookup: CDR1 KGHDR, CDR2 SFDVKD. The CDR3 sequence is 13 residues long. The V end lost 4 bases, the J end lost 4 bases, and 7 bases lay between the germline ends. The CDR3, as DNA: TGTGCCACCAGTGACCCCGGGAAAAACATTCAGTACTTC. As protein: CATSDPGKNIQYF.

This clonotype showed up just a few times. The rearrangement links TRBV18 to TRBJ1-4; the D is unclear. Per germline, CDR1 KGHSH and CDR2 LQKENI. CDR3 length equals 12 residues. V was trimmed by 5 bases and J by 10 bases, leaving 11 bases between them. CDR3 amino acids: CASSDQAIKLFF. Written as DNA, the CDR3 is TGTGCCAGCTCAGATCAAGCGATAAAACTGTTTTTT.

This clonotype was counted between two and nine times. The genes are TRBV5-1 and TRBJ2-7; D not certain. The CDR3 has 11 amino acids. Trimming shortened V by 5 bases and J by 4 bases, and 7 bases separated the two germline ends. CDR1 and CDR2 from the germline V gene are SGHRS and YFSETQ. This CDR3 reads CASRDAYEQYF. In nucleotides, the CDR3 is TGCGCCAGCAGAGATGCGTACGAGCAGTACTTC. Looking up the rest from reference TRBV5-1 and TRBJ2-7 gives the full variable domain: KAGVTQTPRYLIKTRGQQVTLSCSPISGHRSVSWYQQTPGQGLQFLFEYFSETQRNKGNFPGRFSGRQFSNSRSEMNVSTLELGDSALYLCASRDAYEQYFGPGTRLTVT.

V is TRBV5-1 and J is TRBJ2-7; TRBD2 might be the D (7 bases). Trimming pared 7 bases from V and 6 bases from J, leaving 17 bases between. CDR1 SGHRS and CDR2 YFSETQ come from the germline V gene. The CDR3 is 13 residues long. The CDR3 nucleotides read TGCGCCAGCTTTGTGGCGGGGGCTTCCGAGCAGTACGTC. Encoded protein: CASFVAGASEQYV.

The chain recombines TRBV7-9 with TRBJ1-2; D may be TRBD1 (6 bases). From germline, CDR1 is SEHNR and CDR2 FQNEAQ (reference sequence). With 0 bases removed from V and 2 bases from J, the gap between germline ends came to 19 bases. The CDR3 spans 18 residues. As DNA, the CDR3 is TGTGCCAGCAGCTTAGCGACCGTAATACAGGGATCGAACTATGGCTACACCTTC. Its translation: CASSLATVIQGSNYGYTF.

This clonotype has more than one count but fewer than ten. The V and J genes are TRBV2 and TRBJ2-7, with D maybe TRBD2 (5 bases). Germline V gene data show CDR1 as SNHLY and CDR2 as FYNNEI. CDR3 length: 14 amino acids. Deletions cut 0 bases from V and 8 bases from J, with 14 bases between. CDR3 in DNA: TGTGCCAGCAGTGAAGCCCCCGGAACGGGAAAGCAGTACTTC. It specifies CASSEAPGTGKQYF.

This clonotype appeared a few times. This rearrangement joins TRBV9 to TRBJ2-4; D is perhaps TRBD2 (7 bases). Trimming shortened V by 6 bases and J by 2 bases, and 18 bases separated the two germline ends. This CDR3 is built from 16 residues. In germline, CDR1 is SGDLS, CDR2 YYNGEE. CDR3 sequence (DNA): TGTGCCAGCATCGGACGGGGGGCTACACCCAAAAACATTCAGTACTTC. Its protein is CASIGRGATPKNIQYF.

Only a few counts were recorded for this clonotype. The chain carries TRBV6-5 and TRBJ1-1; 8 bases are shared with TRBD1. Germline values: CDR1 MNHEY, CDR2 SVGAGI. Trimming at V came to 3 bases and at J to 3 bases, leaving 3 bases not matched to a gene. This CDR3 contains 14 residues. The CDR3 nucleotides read TGTGCCAGCAGTTATGGACAGGGAGACACTGAAGCTTTCTTT. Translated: CASSYGQGDTEAFF.

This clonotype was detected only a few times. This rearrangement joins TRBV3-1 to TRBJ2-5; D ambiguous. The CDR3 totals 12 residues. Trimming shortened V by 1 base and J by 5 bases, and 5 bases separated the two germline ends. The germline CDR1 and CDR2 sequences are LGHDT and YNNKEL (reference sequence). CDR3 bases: TGTGCCAGCAGCCAAGCGTCCGAGACCCAGTACTTC. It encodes CASSQASETQYF.

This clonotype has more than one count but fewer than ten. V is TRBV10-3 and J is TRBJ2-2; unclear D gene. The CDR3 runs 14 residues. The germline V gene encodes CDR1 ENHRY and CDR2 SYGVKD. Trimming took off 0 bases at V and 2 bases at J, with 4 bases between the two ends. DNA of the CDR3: TGTGCCATCAGTGAGTCCCCTAACACCGGGGAGCTGTTTTTT. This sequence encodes CAISESPNTGELFF.

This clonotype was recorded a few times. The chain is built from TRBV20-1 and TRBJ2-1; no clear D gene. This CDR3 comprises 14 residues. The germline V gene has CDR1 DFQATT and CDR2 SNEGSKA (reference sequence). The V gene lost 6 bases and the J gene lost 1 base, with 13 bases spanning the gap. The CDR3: CSAKPPQSYNEQFF. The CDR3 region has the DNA TGCAGTGCCAAACCCCCTCAGTCCTACAATGAGCAGTTCTTC.

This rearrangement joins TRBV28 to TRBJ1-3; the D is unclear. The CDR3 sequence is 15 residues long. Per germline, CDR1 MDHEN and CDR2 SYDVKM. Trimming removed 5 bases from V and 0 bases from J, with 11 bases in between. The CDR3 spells CASSGYTISGNTIYF. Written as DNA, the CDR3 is TGTGCCAGCAGTGGGTACACAATCTCTGGAAACACCATATATTTT. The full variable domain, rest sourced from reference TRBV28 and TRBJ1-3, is DVKVTQSSRYLVKRTGEKVFLECVQDMDHENMFWYRQDPGLGLRLIYFSYDVKMKEKGDIPEGYSVSREKKERFSLILESASTNQTSMYLCASSGYTISGNTIYFGEGSWLTVV.

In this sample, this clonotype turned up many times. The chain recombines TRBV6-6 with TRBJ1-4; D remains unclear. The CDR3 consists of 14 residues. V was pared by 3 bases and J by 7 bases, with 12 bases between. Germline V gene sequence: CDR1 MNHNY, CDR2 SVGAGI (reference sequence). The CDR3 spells CASSYSGGGEKLFF. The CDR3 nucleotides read TGTGCCAGCAGTTATTCGGGCGGAGGTGAAAAACTGTTTTTT.

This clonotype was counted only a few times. CDR3 DNA sequence: TGTGCCATCTTAACCGCGACTAGCAGGGATACGCAGTATTTT. Residues: CAILTATSRDTQYF. The rearrangement joins TRBV2 to TRBJ2-3, with TRBD2 identical over 7 bases. The length of the CDR3 is 14 residues. J gave up 6 bases and V 10 bases, and 13 bases lay outside the gene matches. Germline CDR1 reads SNHLY; CDR2 reads FYNNEI.

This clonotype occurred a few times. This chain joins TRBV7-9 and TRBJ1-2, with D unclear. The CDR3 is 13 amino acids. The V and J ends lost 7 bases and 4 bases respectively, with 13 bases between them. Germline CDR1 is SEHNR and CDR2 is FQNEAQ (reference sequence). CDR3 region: CASTWVGSYGYTF. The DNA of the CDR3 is TGTGCCAGCACCTGGGTTGGAAGCTATGGCTACACCTTC.

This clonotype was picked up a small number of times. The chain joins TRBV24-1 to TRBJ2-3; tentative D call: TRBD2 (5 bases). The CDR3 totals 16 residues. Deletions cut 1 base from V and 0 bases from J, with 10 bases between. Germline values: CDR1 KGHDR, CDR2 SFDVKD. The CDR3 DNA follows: TGTGCCACCAGTGATTTTACTAGAGGGAGCACAGATACGCAGTATTTT. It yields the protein CATSDFTRGSTDTQYF.

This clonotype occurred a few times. CDR3 amino acids: CASSQDGTSRNEQFF. CDR3 coding DNA: TGTGCCAGCAGCCAAGATGGGACTAGCAGAAATGAGCAGTTCTTC. J is TRBJ2-1 and V is TRBV14, with TRBD2 matching 9 bases. After removal of 0 bases from V and 7 bases from J, the junction contained 4 bases not matched to a gene. CDR1 and CDR2 from the germline V gene are SGHDN and FVKESK. The CDR3 spans 15 residues.

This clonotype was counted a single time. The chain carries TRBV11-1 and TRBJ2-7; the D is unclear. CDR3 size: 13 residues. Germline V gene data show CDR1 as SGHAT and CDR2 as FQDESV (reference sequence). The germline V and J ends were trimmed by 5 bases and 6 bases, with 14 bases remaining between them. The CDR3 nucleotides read TGTGCCAGCAGCACCACCCGATATCTCGAGCAGTACTTC. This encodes CASSTTRYLEQYF.

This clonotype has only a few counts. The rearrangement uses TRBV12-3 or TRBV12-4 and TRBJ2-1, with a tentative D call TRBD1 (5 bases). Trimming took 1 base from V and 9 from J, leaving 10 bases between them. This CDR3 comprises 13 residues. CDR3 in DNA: TGTGCCAGCAGTTTAGAGGGGCTCGGTGAGCAGTTCTTC. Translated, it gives CASSLEGLGEQFF.

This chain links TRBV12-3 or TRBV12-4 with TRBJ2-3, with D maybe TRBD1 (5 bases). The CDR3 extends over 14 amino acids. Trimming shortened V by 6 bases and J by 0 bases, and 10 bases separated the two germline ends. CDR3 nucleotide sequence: TGTGCCAGCAGCGTAGGGGCTAGCACAGATACGCAGTATTTT. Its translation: CASSVGASTDTQYF.

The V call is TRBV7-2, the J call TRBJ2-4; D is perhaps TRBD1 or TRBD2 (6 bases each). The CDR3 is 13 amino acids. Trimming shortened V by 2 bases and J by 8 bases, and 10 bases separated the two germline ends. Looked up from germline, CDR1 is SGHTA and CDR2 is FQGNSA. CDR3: CASSLQRGDIQYF. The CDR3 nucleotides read TGTGCCAGCAGCTTACAAAGGGGGGACATTCAGTACTTC.